Below are 29 T cell receptor beta chains sequenced from a single sample in a study of blood T cell repertoires in COVID-19. Assay used: immunoSEQ multiplex PCR; TCRdb lists only in-frame clones, some missing. The sample contains more than 250,000 clones, approximately 88% of which appear only once. The sample comprised peripheral blood. Source of these receptors: a woman in her 30s with COVID-19, enrolled during active disease.

The chain recombines TRBV4-1 with TRBJ2-3; D gene ambiguous. This CDR3 is 17 amino acids long. Trimming removed 1 base from V and 7 bases from J, with 21 bases in between. Germline values: CDR1 MGHRA, CDR2 YSYEKL. In DNA, the CDR3 is TGCGCCAGCAGCCAAGGATTAATTATTGGAGTAGCTTATACGCAGTATTTT. Its translation is CASSQGLIIGVAYTQYF.

The gene calls are TRBV14 and TRBJ1-1; D is ambiguous. The CDR3 contains 13 residues. Trimming shortened V by 5 bases and J by 1 base, and 8 bases separated the two germline ends. Germline lookup yields CDR1 SGHDN and CDR2 FVKESK. The DNA of the CDR3 is TGTGCCAGCAGCTTAACAAAGAACACTGAAGCTTTCTTT. This encodes CASSLTKNTEAFF.

This clone was seen only a few times. The rearrangement links TRBV7-9 to TRBJ1-1; 7 bases agree with TRBD1. The CDR3 spans 18 residues. The germline gives CDR1 SEHNR, CDR2 FQNEAQ (reference sequence). V was pared by 0 bases and J by 0 bases, with 10 bases of the junction left unmatched. DNA for the CDR3: TGTGCCAGCAGCTTAGCTTTTGGAGCAGGGGGGTTGAACACTGAAGCTTTCTTT. It specifies CASSLAFGAGGLNTEAFF.

This clone was observed a few times. The chain recombines TRBV27 with TRBJ1-1; the match to TRBD1 covers 10 bases. The V gene's germline CDR1 is MNHEY and CDR2 SMNVEV (reference sequence). CDR3 length: 17 residues. J lost 4 bases, V lost 3 bases, and 11 bases had no gene match. The CDR3 protein is CASSFLDRGKLGTEAFF. The CDR3 DNA reads as TGTGCCAGCAGTTTTTTGGACAGGGGGAAATTGGGCACTGAAGCTTTCTTT.

The gene calls are TRBV6-5 and TRBJ1-1; 7 bases agree with TRBD1. CDR3 length: 13 residues. V lost 0 bases and J lost 10; bases outside the gene matches: 5. Per the germline V gene, CDR1 is MNHEY and CDR2 is SVGAGI. The DNA for the CDR3 is TGTGCCAGCAGTTACTCGAACAGGGGAGGAGCTTTCTTT. It is translated as CASSYSNRGGAFF.

The CDR3 DNA reads TGTGCCAGCAGCCAAGTGGGGGGAGCTGGAAACACCATATATTTT. Amino acids: CASSQVGGAGNTIYF. The chain is built from TRBV3-1 (or the pseudogene TRBV3-2) and TRBJ1-3, with D maybe TRBD1 (5 bases). Germline CDR1 and CDR2: LGHDT and YNNKEL (reference sequence). The CDR3 consists of 15 residues. Trimming cost V 1 base and J 2 bases, with 9 bases left between them.

CDR3 protein: CASSAFLDSNTEAFF. The CDR3 DNA reads as TGCGCCAGCAGCGCCTTTTTGGACAGTAACACTGAAGCTTTCTTT. V usage is TRBV5-1 and J usage is TRBJ1-1, with a weak D call TRBD1 (6 bases). The germline V gene encodes CDR1 SGHRS and CDR2 YFSETQ. The V end lost 4 bases, the J end lost 2 bases, and 15 bases lay between the germline ends. There are 15 residues in the CDR3.

The chain links TRBV4-1 to TRBJ2-3; D unclear. Trimming shortened V by 0 bases and J by 6 bases, and 7 bases separated the two germline ends. The CDR3 has 13 residues. Germline V gene lookup returns CDR1 MGHRA and CDR2 YSYEKL. The CDR3 nucleotides are TGCGCCAGCAGCCAAGATCACTCGGATACGCAGTATTTT. Translation gives CASSQDHSDTQYF.

The rearrangement joins TRBV2 to TRBJ2-1; the match to TRBD1 covers 7 bases. CDR3 length: 15 amino acids. From germline, CDR1 is SNHLY and CDR2 FYNNEI. The V gene end was trimmed by 6 bases and the J gene end by 5 bases; junction bases not matched to a gene: 10. Here the CDR3 reads CASRAQGISDNEQFF. CDR3 DNA sequence: TGTGCCAGCAGAGCACAGGGGATTTCGGACAATGAGCAGTTCTTC.

Only one count was recorded for this clone. V gene TRBV4-1 combines with J gene TRBJ1-1, with a weak D call TRBD1 (5 bases). The CDR3 sequence is 17 residues long. The germline V and J ends were trimmed by 4 bases and 3 bases, with 21 bases remaining between them. Per the germline V gene, CDR1 is MGHRA and CDR2 is YSYEKL. In DNA, the CDR3 is TGCGCCAGCAGCCCGATGGGGGGTCTCATGGGGTACACTGAAGCTTTCTTT. Residues: CASSPMGGLMGYTEAFF.

This clone was counted only a few times. The V gene is TRBV2, the J gene TRBJ2-5; no definite D call. Trimming cost V 2 bases and J 4 bases, with 14 bases left between them. The CDR3 consists of 15 residues. CDR1 SNHLY and CDR2 FYNNEI come from the germline V gene. In DNA, the CDR3 is TGTGCCAGCAGTGAATTCGCCTCGGCGGTAGAGACCCAGTACTTC. Its translation is CASSEFASAVETQYF.

The chain has TRBV3-1 (or the pseudogene TRBV3-2) and TRBJ2-1; D might be TRBD2 (6 bases). The V end lost 4 bases, the J end lost 1 base, and 17 bases lay between the germline ends. The CDR3 totals 17 residues. From germline, CDR1 is LGHDT and CDR2 YNNKEL (reference sequence). CDR3 DNA sequence: TGTGCCAGCAGCCGGGACCCGTTGAGCGGGTCCTACAATGAGCAGTTCTTC. This gives the protein CASSRDPLSGSYNEQFF.

This clone showed up just once. V gene TRBV2 combines with J gene TRBJ2-3, with 8 bases matching TRBD2. With V trimmed by 0 bases and J by 1 base, 3 bases remained unmatched. The CDR3 covers 16 residues. Germline V gives CDR1 SNHLY, CDR2 FYNNEI. CDR3 coding DNA: TGTGCCAGCAGTGAAGCTCGGGGACTAGGCACAGATACGCAGTATTTT. Its protein product is CASSEARGLGTDTQYF.

This chain uses TRBV19 with TRBJ1-2; the D gene is possibly TRBD1 (5 bases). V lost 7 bases to trimming and J lost 9 bases, with 15 bases between them. Germline CDR1 LNHDA, CDR2 SQIVND (reference sequence). The CDR3 runs 12 residues. CDR3 in amino acids: CASKATGARYTF. DNA of the CDR3: TGTGCCAGTAAAGCCACAGGTGCTCGCTACACCTTC.

In DNA form, the CDR3 reads TGTGCCAGCAGCTATCTAGCGGGGGGCCCCAACACCGGGGAGCTGTTTTTT. This codes for CASSYLAGGPNTGELFF. This rearrangement joins TRBV5-4 to TRBJ2-2; 11 nucleotides line up with TRBD2. Germline values: CDR1 SGHNT, CDR2 YYREEE (reference sequence). The V and J ends lost 3 bases and 2 bases, in that order; junction bases with no gene match: 6. CDR3 length: 17 amino acids.

The chain recombines TRBV5-1 with TRBJ2-7; D is unclear. With 0 bases removed from V and 2 bases from J, the gap between germline ends came to 15 bases. The CDR3 totals 16 residues. Germline values: CDR1 SGHRS, CDR2 YFSETQ. The CDR3 nucleotides are TGCGCCAGCAGCTTGGCGCCCGGAGATTCCCCCTACGAGCAGTACTTC. Its translation is CASSLAPGDSPYEQYF.

The rearrangement uses TRBV6-5 and TRBJ1-3, with 7 positions matching TRBD1. The V segment lost 11 bases and the J segment 2 bases; nucleotides outside the gene matches: 9. The CDR3 contains 14 residues. Looked up from germline, CDR1 is MNHEY and CDR2 is SVGAGI. The CDR3 DNA reads TGTGCCTCCGAGACAGGGATTACTGGAAACACCATATATTTT. Its translation is CASETGITGNTIYF.

The J gene is TRBJ2-3, the V gene TRBV29-1, with 11 bases matching TRBD1. CDR3 length: 14 amino acids. V was pared by 7 bases and J by 5 bases, with 8 bases of the junction left unmatched. Germline V gene data show CDR1 as SQVTM and CDR2 as ANQGSEA. In DNA, the CDR3 is TGCAGCGCCACCGGGACAGGGGGGGGAGATACGCAGTATTTT. Encoded protein: CSATGTGGGDTQYF.

V gene TRBV24-1 combines with J gene TRBJ1-6; maybe TRBD1 (5 bases). CDR1 is KGHDR, CDR2 SFDVKD, per germline. The V gene lost 5 bases and the J gene lost 9 bases, with 13 bases spanning the gap. CDR3 length: 14 amino acids. The CDR3 DNA reads TGTGCCACCAGTGGCTCGGGGGGACGTTCACCCCTCCACTTT. Its protein product is CATSGSGGRSPLHF.

V gene TRBV28 combines with J gene TRBJ1-6, with a weak D call TRBD1 (6 bases). V was cut by 1 base and J by 13 bases, with 20 bases left in between. The CDR3 totals 16 residues. Germline-derived CDR1 and CDR2 are MDHEN and SYDVKM. The CDR3 region is CASSLLTNRANMPLHF. DNA for the CDR3: TGTGCCAGCAGTTTATTGACCAACAGGGCCAATATGCCCCTCCACTTT.

V usage is TRBV9 and J usage is TRBJ1-3; D remains unclear. V was shortened by 3 bases and J by 0 bases, with 7 bases between the two germline ends. This CDR3 spans 14 amino acids. Per germline, CDR1 SGDLS and CDR2 YYNGEE. The CDR3 sequence: CASSALSSGNTIYF. CDR3 sequence (DNA): TGTGCCAGCAGCGCCCTGTCCTCTGGAAACACCATATATTTT.

V is TRBV4-2 and J is TRBJ1-1; D gene ambiguous. The V gene lost 1 base and the J gene lost 7 bases, with 10 bases spanning the gap. In germline, CDR1 is LGHNA, CDR2 YNFKEQ. The CDR3 totals 13 residues. The CDR3: CASSQGERVEAFF. The CDR3 DNA is TGTGCCAGCAGCCAAGGGGAGCGGGTTGAAGCTTTCTTT.

J is TRBJ2-1 and V is TRBV7-8, with a possible D match to TRBD2 (7 bases). CDR1 and CDR2 (germline): SGHVS, FQNEAQ. The V end lost 0 bases, the J end lost 12 bases, and 18 bases lay between the germline ends. This CDR3 contains 15 residues. This chain's CDR3 is CASSLAMAGAGGQFF. The CDR3 DNA follows: TGTGCCAGCAGCTTAGCTATGGCGGGGGCCGGTGGGCAGTTCTTC.

The rearrangement links TRBV24-1 to TRBJ2-7; TRBD2 is a possible D gene (6 bases). The germline CDR1 and CDR2 sequences are KGHDR and SFDVKD. This CDR3 spans 14 amino acids. Trimming shortened V by 12 bases and J by 5 bases, and 22 bases separated the two germline ends. The DNA of the CDR3 is TGTGCCGACGGGAGTCTCTCTTGGGGCGACGAGCAGTACTTC. Amino acid sequence: CADGSLSWGDEQYF.

This chain joins TRBV10-3 and TRBJ1-2, with 7 bases identical to TRBD1. The CDR3 is 15 amino acids. J lost 2 bases, V lost 4 bases, and 7 bases had no gene match. Germline assignment: CDR1 ENHRY and CDR2 SYGVKD. The CDR3 spells CAISAGQGVNYGYTF. CDR3 in DNA: TGTGCCATCAGTGCAGGTCAGGGGGTAAACTATGGCTACACCTTC.

The chain couples TRBV19 to TRBJ1-5; D gene unclear. The CDR3 is made up of 13 amino acids. V dropped 4 bases and J dropped 7 bases, with 11 bases sitting between them. The germline V gene encodes CDR1 LNHDA and CDR2 SQIVND (reference sequence). The CDR3 region is CASSSADRQPQHF. The DNA of the CDR3 is TGTGCCAGTAGTAGCGCGGATCGGCAGCCCCAGCATTTT.

The rearrangement links TRBV3-1 (or the pseudogene TRBV3-2) to TRBJ2-7, with D perhaps matching TRBD2 (6 bases). Germline V gene data show CDR1 as LGHDT and CDR2 as YNNKEL (reference sequence). The CDR3 spans 16 residues. V was pared by 0 bases and J by 4 bases, with 16 bases between. The CDR3 is CASSQERTTLLYEQYF. The CDR3 nucleotides are TGTGCCAGCAGCCAAGAAAGGACTACCCTCTTATACGAGCAGTACTTC.

This clone showed up just once. The chain links TRBV11-2 to TRBJ1-3, with D possibly matching TRBD1 (5 bases). V lost 5 bases and J lost 0, with 11 bases in between. The CDR3 loop spans 15 amino acids. In germline, CDR1 is SGHAT, CDR2 FQNNGV. CDR3 DNA: TGTGCCAGCAGCCCGACAGTGCTCTCTGGAAACACCATATATTTT. It encodes CASSPTVLSGNTIYF.

The rearrangement links TRBV5-4 to TRBJ2-1, with 7 bases lining up with TRBD1. Trimming at V came to 4 bases and at J to 9 bases, leaving 10 bases not matched to a gene. The germline V gene encodes CDR1 SGHNT and CDR2 YYREEE (reference sequence). The CDR3 covers 14 residues. CDR3 region: CASSARSTGVEQFF. Written as DNA, the CDR3 is TGTGCCAGCAGCGCAAGAAGTACAGGGGTTGAGCAGTTCTTC.